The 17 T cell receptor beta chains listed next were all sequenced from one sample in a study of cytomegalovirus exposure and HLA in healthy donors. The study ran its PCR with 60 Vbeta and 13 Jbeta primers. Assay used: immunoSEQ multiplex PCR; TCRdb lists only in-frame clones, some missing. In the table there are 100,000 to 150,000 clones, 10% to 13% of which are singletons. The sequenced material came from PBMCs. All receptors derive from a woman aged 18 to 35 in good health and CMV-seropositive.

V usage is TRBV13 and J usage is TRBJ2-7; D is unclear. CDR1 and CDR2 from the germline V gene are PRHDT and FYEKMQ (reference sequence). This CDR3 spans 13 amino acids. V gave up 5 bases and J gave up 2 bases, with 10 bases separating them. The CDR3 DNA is TGTGCCAGCAGCCCTCCGGTGGCCTACGAGCAGTACTTC. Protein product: CASSPPVAYEQYF.

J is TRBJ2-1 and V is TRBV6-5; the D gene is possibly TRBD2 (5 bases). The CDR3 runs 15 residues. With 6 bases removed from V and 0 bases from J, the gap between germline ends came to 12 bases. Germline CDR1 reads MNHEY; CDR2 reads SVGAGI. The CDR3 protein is CASSRSGLSYNEQFF. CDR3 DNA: TGTGCCAGCAGCCGAAGCGGACTCTCCTACAATGAGCAGTTCTTC.

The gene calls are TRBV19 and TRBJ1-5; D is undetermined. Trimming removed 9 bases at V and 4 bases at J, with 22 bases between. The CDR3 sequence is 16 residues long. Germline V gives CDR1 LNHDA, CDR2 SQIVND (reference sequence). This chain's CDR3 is CASEGNGRGRNQPQHF. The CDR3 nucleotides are TGTGCCAGCGAAGGGAATGGAAGAGGGAGGAATCAGCCCCAGCATTTT.

CDR3 loop: CASSYFGVYEQYF. DNA for the CDR3: TGTGCCAGCAGTTATTTCGGAGTCTACGAGCAGTACTTC. The V and J genes are TRBV27 and TRBJ2-7, with D unclear. The CDR3 is made up of 13 amino acids. Trimming shortened V by 4 bases and J by 3 bases, and 10 bases separated the two germline ends. The germline V gene encodes CDR1 MNHEY and CDR2 SMNVEV (reference sequence).

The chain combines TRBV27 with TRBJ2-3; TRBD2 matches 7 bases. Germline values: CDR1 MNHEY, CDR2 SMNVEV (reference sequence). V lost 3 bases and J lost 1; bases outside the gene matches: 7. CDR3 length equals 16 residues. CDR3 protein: CASSLGRERGTDTQYF. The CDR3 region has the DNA TGTGCCAGCAGTTTGGGGCGGGAGAGGGGCACAGATACGCAGTATTTT.

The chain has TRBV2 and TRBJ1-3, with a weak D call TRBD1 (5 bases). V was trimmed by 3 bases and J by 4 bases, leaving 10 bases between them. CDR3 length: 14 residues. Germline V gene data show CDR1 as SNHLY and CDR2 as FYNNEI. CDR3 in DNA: TGTGCCAGCAGTGAGGAGGGGCGCGGAAACACCATATATTTT. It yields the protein CASSEEGRGNTIYF.

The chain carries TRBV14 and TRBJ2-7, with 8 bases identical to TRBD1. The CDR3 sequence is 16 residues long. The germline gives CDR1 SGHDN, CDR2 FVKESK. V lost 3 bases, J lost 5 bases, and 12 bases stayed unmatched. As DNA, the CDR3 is TGTGCCAGCAGCCATCTGGGACAGGCACTAATACACGAGCAGTACTTC. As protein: CASSHLGQALIHEQYF.

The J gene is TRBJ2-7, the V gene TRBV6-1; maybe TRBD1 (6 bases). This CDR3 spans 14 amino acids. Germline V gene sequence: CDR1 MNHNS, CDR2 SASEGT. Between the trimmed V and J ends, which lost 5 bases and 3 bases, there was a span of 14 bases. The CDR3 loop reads CASSSRTADYEQYF. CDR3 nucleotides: TGTGCCAGCAGTTCCCGGACAGCTGACTACGAGCAGTACTTC.

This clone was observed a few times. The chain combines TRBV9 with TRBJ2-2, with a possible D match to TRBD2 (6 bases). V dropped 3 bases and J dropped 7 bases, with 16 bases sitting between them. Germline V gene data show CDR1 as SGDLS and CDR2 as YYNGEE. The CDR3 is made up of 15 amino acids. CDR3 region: CASSGGLNRFGELFF. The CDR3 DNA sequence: TGTGCCAGCAGCGGGGGACTTAACAGGTTCGGGGAGCTGTTTTTT.

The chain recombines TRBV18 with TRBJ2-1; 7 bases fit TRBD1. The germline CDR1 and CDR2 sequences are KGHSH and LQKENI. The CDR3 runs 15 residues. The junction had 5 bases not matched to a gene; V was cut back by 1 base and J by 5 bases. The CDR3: CASSPRGTVNNEQFF. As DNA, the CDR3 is TGTGCCAGCTCACCACGAGGGACAGTTAACAATGAGCAGTTCTTC. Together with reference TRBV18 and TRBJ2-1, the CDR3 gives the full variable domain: NAGVMQNPRHLVRRRGQEARLRCSPMKGHSHVYWYRQLPEEGLKFMVYLQKENIIDESGMPKERFSAEFPKEGPSILRIQQVVRGDSAAYFCASSPRGTVNNEQFFGPGTRLTVL.

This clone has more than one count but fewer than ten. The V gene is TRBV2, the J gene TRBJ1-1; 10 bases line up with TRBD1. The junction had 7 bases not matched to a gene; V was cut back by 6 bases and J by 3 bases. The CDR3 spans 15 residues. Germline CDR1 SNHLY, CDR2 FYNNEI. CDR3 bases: TGTGCCAGCAGGGACAGGGGGGAAGTAGACACTGAAGCTTTCTTT. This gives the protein CASRDRGEVDTEAFF.

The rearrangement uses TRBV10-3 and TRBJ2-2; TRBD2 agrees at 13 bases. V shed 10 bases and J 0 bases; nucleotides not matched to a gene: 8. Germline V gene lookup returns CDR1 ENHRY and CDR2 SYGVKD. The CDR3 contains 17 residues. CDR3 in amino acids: CATRTSGGEANTGELFF. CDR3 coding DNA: TGTGCCACCAGGACTAGCGGGGGCGAAGCGAACACCGGGGAGCTGTTTTTT.

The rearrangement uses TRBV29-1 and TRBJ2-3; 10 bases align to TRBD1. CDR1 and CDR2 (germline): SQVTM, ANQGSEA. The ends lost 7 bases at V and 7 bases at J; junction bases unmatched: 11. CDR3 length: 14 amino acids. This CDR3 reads CSDIGTGEGYTQYF. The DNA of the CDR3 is TGCAGCGACATAGGGACAGGGGAGGGATATACGCAGTATTTT.

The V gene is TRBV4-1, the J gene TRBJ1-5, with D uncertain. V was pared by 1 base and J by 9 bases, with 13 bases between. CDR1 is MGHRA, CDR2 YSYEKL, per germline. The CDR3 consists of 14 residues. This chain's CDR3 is CASSQGAGQGPQHF. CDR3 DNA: TGCGCCAGCAGCCAAGGGGCAGGCCAAGGGCCCCAGCATTTT.

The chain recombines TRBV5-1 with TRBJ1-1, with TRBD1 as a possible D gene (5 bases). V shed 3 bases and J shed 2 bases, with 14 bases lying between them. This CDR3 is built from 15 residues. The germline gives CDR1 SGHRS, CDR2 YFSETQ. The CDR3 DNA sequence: TGCGCCAGCAGCTCCAATACAGGAGTAAACACTGAAGCTTTCTTT. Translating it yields CASSSNTGVNTEAFF.

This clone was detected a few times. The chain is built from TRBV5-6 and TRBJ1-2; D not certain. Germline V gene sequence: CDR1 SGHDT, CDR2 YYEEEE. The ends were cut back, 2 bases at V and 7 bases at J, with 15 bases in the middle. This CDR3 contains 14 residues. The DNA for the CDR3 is TGTGCCAGCAGCTTTAGTACCCCCCTCCTTGGCTACACCTTC. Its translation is CASSFSTPLLGYTF.

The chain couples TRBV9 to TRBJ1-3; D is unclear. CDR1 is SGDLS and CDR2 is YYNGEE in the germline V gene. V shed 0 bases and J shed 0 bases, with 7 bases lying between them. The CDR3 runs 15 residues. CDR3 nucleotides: TGTGCCAGCAGCGTAGTTGCTAGCTCTGGAAACACCATATATTTT. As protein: CASSVVASSGNTIYF.